The clone carrying this T cell receptor beta chain showed up just once. With 5 bases removed from V and 3 bases from J, the gap between germline ends came to 7 bases. Germline assignment: CDR1 SEHNR and CDR2 FQNEAQ (reference sequence). CDR3 length equals 12 residues. This sample was taken from a study of cytomegalovirus exposure and HLA in healthy donors. The primer mix had 60 Vbeta and 13 Jbeta primers. TCRdb's table, derived via immunoSEQ multiplex PCR, lists solely in-frame clones and lacks some. The sample yields under 200,000 clones, roughly 89% seen once. The J gene is TRBJ1-1, the V gene TRBV7-9; D is ambiguous. Sequencing was done on a sample of PBMCs. The clonotype comes from a woman aged 30 to 39 in good health and CMV-seronegative. Written as DNA, the CDR3 is TGTGCCAGCAGCAAACGGGACACTGAAGCTTTCTTT. Amino acids: CASSKRDTEAFF.